This TCR beta chain was sequenced in a study of blood T cell repertoires in COVID-19. Across the whole study: T cells, B-cell-depleted T cells, or PBMCs provided the cDNA or gDNA that served as material.

Sequenced by immunoSEQ multiplex PCR; TCRdb stores in-frame clones only, minus some. This sample yields a few hundred thousand clones, of which approximately 83% are seen a single time; 1.5% to 2% belongs to the top ten. Recruits, aged about 18 to 95 years, lived in some 25 US areas. Clinical history reported by participants formed the basis on which cohorts were assigned. Donors in Cohort 3 counted as recovered after two negative PCRs, clearance, or symptom resolution. This CDR3 has 14 amino acids. The V segment lost 8 bases and the J segment 1 base; nucleotides outside the gene matches: 8. Germline CDR1 is MDHEN and CDR2 is SYDVKM.

The chain joins TRBV28 to TRBJ2-7; 7 bases are shared with TRBD2. The source is a woman between 50 and 59 years old who had recovered from COVID-19. Sequencing used PBMCs or T cells enriched from blood (not recorded which). The CDR3 region has the DNA TGTGCCAGCTATGGGAGGGGCCCATCCTACGAGCAGTACTTC. Translated: CASYGRGPSYEQYF.